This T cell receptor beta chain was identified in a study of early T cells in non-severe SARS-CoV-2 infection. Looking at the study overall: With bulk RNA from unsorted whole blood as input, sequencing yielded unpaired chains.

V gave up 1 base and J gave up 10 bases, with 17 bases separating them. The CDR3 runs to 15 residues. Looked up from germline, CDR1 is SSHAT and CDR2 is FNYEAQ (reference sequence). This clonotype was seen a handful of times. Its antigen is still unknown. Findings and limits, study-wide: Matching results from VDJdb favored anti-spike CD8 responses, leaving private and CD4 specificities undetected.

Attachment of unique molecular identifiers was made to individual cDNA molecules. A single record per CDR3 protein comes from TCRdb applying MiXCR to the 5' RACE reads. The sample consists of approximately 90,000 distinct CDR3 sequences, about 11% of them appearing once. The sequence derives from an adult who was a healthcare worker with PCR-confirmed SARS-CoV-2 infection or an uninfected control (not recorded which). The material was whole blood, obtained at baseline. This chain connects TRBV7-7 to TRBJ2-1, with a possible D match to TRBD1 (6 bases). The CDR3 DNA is TGTGCCAGCAGCTTAGAGTGGACAGCTCTCCCCGAGCAGTTCTTC. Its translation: CASSLEWTALPEQFF.